This T cell receptor beta chain was obtained from a study of blood T cell repertoires in COVID-19 (dated by TCRdb to between 2020 and 2021). Some background on the complete study: Samples from collaborators originated in the United States, Italy and Spain and spanned both the acute and convalescent phases of COVID-19. The dataset comprised deeply sampled blood TCRbeta repertoires from subjects exposed to, actively infected with, or recovered from COVID-19. The repertoires were released in a freely available public database intended as a resource for research on the immune response to SARS-CoV-2. The material from the prospective study consisted of cDNA or gDNA derived from T cells, B-cell-depleted T cells, or PBMCs. Nearly every sample came with metadata listing a de-identified subject ID, COVID-19 status, age in years and sex. Samples came from the ongoing ImmuneRACE study (first 160 participants) plus 1,254 subjects from 6 global collaborators. Where available, HLA class I and class II types were taken from metadata supplied by the sample provider and were not determined by assay-based typing.

TCRbeta CDR3 regions were amplified from genomic DNA by means of the immunoSEQ Assay, a bias-controlled multiplex PCR. Turning to the authors' computational methods: The number of nucleated cells in each sample was estimated by amplification of reference gene primers within the assay. Sequence reads were collapsed and filtered to measure the absolute abundance of every unique TCRbeta CDR3 rearrangement. For each sample, productive Simpson clonality was calculated by taking the square root of Simpson's diversity index across productive rearrangements. TCRdb carries this immuneACCESS record with in-frame sequences only. Its versions omit some clonotypes, under half of them owing to an unresolved V gene in the studies checked, with the rest unexplained. The V and J calls and clone size were taken over from that table, and D and trimming were inferred from the DNA. The sample table contains about 150,000 clones; only one count was recorded for around 86% of them. The ten largest clones take up roughly 6.6% of the sample.

Here is what the overall study found, with its caveats: How much clinical and demographic metadata was included differed by source and by participant, and the metadata was provided uncurated.

The germline V gene sets CDR1 to MNHNS and CDR2 to SASEGT. The CDR3 runs 17 amino acids, cysteine and phenylalanine included. Here the CDR3 DNA is all that survives: 51 bases in frame from base 1. The germline V end is reduced by 4 bases and the J end by 2 bases; junction bases left unmatched: 10. Collaborating institutions collected whole blood in K2EDTA tubes following their own protocols. For TCRbeta analysis, collaborators shipped samples as frozen whole blood, isolated PBMCs, or DNA extracted from either of those sample types. Turning to this clone: Its antigen remains unidentified. Base qualities are not at hand, and no much larger clone is one base apart.

This TCR was sampled from a man older than 75 with acute or convalescent COVID-19. Recombination connected TRBV6-1 to TRBJ1-2; 10 bases in the middle match TRBD1. Source material: peripheral blood. The sequenced DNA is TGTGCCAGCAGTGCTGAAGGTACGGGACAGGGGAACTATGGCTACACCTTC. Its amino acids are CASSAEGTGQGNYGYTF.